Below are 21 T cell receptor beta chains sequenced from a single sample in a study of blood T cell repertoires in COVID-19. TCRdb keeps only in-frame clones here, not all; method: immunoSEQ multiplex PCR. The top ten hold about 1.8% of the sample, which has over 90,000 clones, 86% seen once. Sequenced input: peripheral blood. The receptors derive from a man older than 75 with acute or convalescent COVID-19.

This clone has just a few counts. This chain joins TRBV7-2 and TRBJ2-7; no definite D call. V dropped 1 base and J dropped 5 bases, with 12 bases sitting between them. There are 14 residues in the CDR3. Germline values: CDR1 SGHTA, CDR2 FQGNSA. CDR3: CASSLGRQANEQYF. The CDR3 coding sequence is TGTGCCAGCAGCTTAGGACGGCAGGCGAACGAGCAGTACTTC.

The chain links TRBV28 to TRBJ1-2; D is possibly TRBD1 (5 bases). V was cut by 5 bases and J by 7 bases, with 17 bases left in between. Looked up from germline, CDR1 is MDHEN and CDR2 is SYDVKM. This CDR3 has 14 residues. The CDR3 DNA reads TGTGCCAGCAGTGGGGGGACCATCCTTGTTGGCTACACCTTC. Translating gives CASSGGTILVGYTF.

The rearrangement joins TRBV5-1 to TRBJ2-6; TRBD1 aligns across 9 bases. CDR3 size: 19 residues. Trimming cost V 4 bases and J 2 bases; bases outside gene matches: 13. Germline V gene sequence: CDR1 SGHRS, CDR2 YFSETQ. CDR3 region: CASSQTKGQGRTGANVLTF. As DNA, the CDR3 is TGCGCCAGCAGCCAAACAAAAGGACAGGGGAGAACTGGGGCCAACGTCCTGACTTTC.

A note on this clone: Compared with germline, one end of the junction differs, possibly owing to a read error. The rearrangement links TRBV7-7 to TRBJ2-1; possible D gene TRBD2, 5 bases. The CDR3 runs 13 residues. In germline, CDR1 is SSHAT, CDR2 FNYEAQ (reference sequence). CDR3 amino acids: CASSLGSGNEQFF. DNA of the CDR3: TGTGCTAGCAGCCTGGGCTCGGGGAATGAGCAGTTCTTC.

This clone came up many times. The J gene is TRBJ2-7, the V gene TRBV11-2, with TRBD2 matching over 7 bases. CDR1 and CDR2 (germline): SGHAT, FQNNGV. The CDR3 is 13 amino acids. The ends lost 1 base at V and 6 bases at J; junction bases unmatched: 3. The CDR3 sequence is CASSLGGRVEQYF. CDR3 nucleotide sequence: TGTGCCAGCAGCTTAGGGGGGAGGGTCGAGCAGTACTTC.

The chain uses TRBV5-6 and TRBJ2-1, with D possibly being TRBD2 (6 bases). The germline V gene has CDR1 SGHDT and CDR2 YYEEEE. The CDR3 spans 16 residues. V lost 4 bases and J 4 bases, leaving 18 bases between the germline ends. The CDR3: CASSPGLPAKYNEQFF. CDR3 bases: TGTGCCAGCAGCCCGGGACTCCCCGCAAAATACAATGAGCAGTTCTTC. Full variable domain (missing parts from reference TRBV5-6 and TRBJ2-1): DAGVTQSPTHLIKTRGQQVTLRCSPKSGHDTVSWYQQALGQGPQFIFQYYEEEERQRGNFPDRFSGHQFPNYSSELNVNALLLGDSALYLCASSPGLPAKYNEQFFGPGTRLTVL.

This rearrangement joins TRBV5-1 to TRBJ2-2; the D is unclear. Trimming left V 0 bases short and J 5 bases short, with 8 bases between. From germline, CDR1 is SGHRS and CDR2 YFSETQ. The CDR3 length is 14 residues. CDR3 nucleotides: TGCGCCAGCAGCTTGGAAGGCGGAACCGGGGAGCTGTTTTTT. Its protein is CASSLEGGTGELFF.

This sequence joins TRBV29-1 and TRBJ1-4; tentative D call: TRBD1 (6 bases). Germline CDR1 is SQVTM and CDR2 is ANQGSEA. The CDR3 loop spans 13 amino acids. Trimming removed 7 bases at V and 8 bases at J, with 17 bases between. The CDR3 sequence: CSAGGRGGEKLFF. DNA of the CDR3: TGCAGCGCCGGAGGCAGGGGTGGCGAAAAACTGTTTTTT.

V is TRBV3-1 (or the pseudogene TRBV3-2) and J is TRBJ2-1; tentatively, D is TRBD2 (6 bases). This CDR3 is 15 amino acids long. Per germline, CDR1 LGHDT and CDR2 YNNKEL (reference sequence). V lost 4 bases to trimming and J lost 4 bases, with 14 bases between them. CDR3 DNA sequence: TGTGCCAGCAGCCCGGCCGGGACTCAATACAATGAGCAGTTCTTC. Its protein product is CASSPAGTQYNEQFF.

This clone was recorded a few times. The chain employs TRBV5-1 and TRBJ2-2; 13 nucleotides line up with TRBD2. The CDR3 runs to 19 residues. Germline V CDR1 and CDR2: SGHRS, YFSETQ. The V and J ends lost 2 bases and 1 base, in that order; junction bases with no gene match: 8. CDR3 sequence (DNA): TGCGCCAGCAGCTTCCCAATGACTAGCGGGAGGCAGAACACCGGGGAGCTGTTTTTT. Its translation: CASSFPMTSGRQNTGELFF.

The count of this clone is one. The V call is TRBV28, the J call TRBJ2-2; D is possibly TRBD2 (6 bases). The CDR3 is 14 amino acids. From germline, CDR1 is MDHEN and CDR2 SYDVKM. Trimming left V 4 bases short and J 10 bases short, with 16 bases between. Here the CDR3 reads CASSSTAGGEELFF. The CDR3 DNA follows: TGTGCCAGCAGTTCCACAGCCGGGGGAGAGGAGCTGTTTTTT.

This chain links TRBV25-1 with TRBJ2-2; the match to TRBD2 covers 11 bases. CDR3 size: 13 residues. Per the germline V gene, CDR1 is MGHDK and CDR2 is SYGVNS. This CDR3 is CATSGMGTGELFF. In DNA form, the CDR3 reads TGTGCGACTAGCGGGATGGGCACCGGGGAGCTGTTTTTT.

The chain carries TRBV20-1 and TRBJ2-5; 9 bases fit TRBD2. This CDR3 has 15 residues. The V and J ends lost 3 bases and 2 bases, in that order; junction bases with no gene match: 7. The germline gives CDR1 DFQATT, CDR2 SNEGSKA (reference sequence). This chain's CDR3 is CSASSASGTQETQYF. In DNA form, the CDR3 reads TGCAGTGCTAGTTCGGCTAGCGGGACGCAAGAGACCCAGTACTTC.

V gene TRBV19 combines with J gene TRBJ2-5, with 10 bases matching TRBD2. Germline-derived CDR1 and CDR2 are LNHDA and SQIVND (reference sequence). The CDR3 spans 16 residues. J was trimmed by 4 bases and V by 6 bases; bases with no gene match: 11. This CDR3 is CASRQRSGRAGETQYF. DNA of the CDR3: TGTGCCAGTAGACAGAGAAGCGGGAGGGCGGGAGAGACCCAGTACTTC.

This chain joins TRBV12-3 or TRBV12-4 and TRBJ1-1; D is unresolved. The CDR3 has 13 residues. V lost 1 base to trimming and J lost 1 base, with 4 bases between them. The CDR3 spells CASSLGANTEAFF. CDR3 nucleotides: TGTGCCAGCAGTTTAGGAGCGAACACTGAAGCTTTCTTT.

CDR3 DNA sequence: TGTGCCAGCAGCTTCAGGACTAGCGGGAAAAACATTCAGTACTTC. Translating it yields CASSFRTSGKNIQYF. The chain carries TRBV3-1 (or the pseudogene TRBV3-2) and TRBJ2-4; 11 positions agree with TRBD2. CDR1 is LGHDT, CDR2 YNNKEL, per germline (reference sequence). This CDR3 contains 15 residues. V lost 5 bases and J lost 4; bases outside the gene matches: 4.

CDR3 loop: CASSLASGGQETQYF. For the CDR3, the DNA is TGTGCCAGCAGCTTAGCTAGCGGGGGCCAAGAGACCCAGTACTTC. J is TRBJ2-5 and V is TRBV7-2; 9 bases agree with TRBD2. Germline trimming cut 0 bases from V and 1 base from J; bases unmatched to any gene: 0. CDR3 size: 15 residues. Germline V CDR1 and CDR2: SGHTA, FQGNSA.

The J gene is TRBJ2-3, the V gene TRBV6-5, with D unresolved. The ends were cut back, 7 bases at V and 2 bases at J, with 4 bases in the middle. This CDR3 region has 11 residues. CDR1 is MNHEY and CDR2 is SVGAGI in the germline V gene. The CDR3 sequence: CASTNTDTQYF. CDR3 bases: TGTGCCAGCACCAACACAGATACGCAGTATTTT.

The rearrangement joins TRBV2 to TRBJ2-7; maybe TRBD2 (6 bases). This CDR3 contains 13 residues. From germline, CDR1 is SNHLY and CDR2 FYNNEI. V was cut by 4 bases and J by 4 bases, with 11 bases left in between. In DNA form, the CDR3 reads TGTGCCAGCAGTGGGGGACTGATATACGAGCAGTACTTC. The encoded protein is CASSGGLIYEQYF.

The rearrangement joins TRBV13 to TRBJ2-7; TRBD2 aligns across 11 bases. This CDR3 has 14 amino acids. Germline loops: CDR1 PRHDT, CDR2 FYEKMQ (reference sequence). V lost 6 bases, J lost 2 bases, and 3 bases stayed unmatched. CDR3 region: CASRQLAGAYEQYF. CDR3 nucleotide sequence: TGTGCCAGCAGACAACTAGCGGGGGCCTACGAGCAGTACTTC.

This clone has a single count. The rearrangement links TRBV4-3 to TRBJ2-7; 12 nucleotides line up with TRBD2. Looked up from germline, CDR1 is LGHNA and CDR2 is YSLEER. There are 13 residues in the CDR3. J gave up 9 bases and V 3 bases, and 3 bases lay outside the gene matches. This chain's CDR3 is CASSQTSGSTQYF. The CDR3 DNA follows: TGCGCCAGCAGCCAGACTAGCGGGAGTACGCAGTACTTC.